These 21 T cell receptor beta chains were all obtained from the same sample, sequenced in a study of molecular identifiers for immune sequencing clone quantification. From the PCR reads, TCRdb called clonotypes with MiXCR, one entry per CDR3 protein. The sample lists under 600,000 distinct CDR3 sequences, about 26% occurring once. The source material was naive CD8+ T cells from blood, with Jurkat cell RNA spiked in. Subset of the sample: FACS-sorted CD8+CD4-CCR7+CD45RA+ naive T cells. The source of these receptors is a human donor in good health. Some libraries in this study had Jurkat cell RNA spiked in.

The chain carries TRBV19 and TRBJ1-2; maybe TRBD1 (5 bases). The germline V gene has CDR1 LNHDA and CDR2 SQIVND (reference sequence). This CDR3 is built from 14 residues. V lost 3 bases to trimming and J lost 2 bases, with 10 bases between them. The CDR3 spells CASSMGRANYGYTF. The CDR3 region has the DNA TGTGCCAGTAGTATGGGCAGGGCGAACTATGGCTACACCTTC.

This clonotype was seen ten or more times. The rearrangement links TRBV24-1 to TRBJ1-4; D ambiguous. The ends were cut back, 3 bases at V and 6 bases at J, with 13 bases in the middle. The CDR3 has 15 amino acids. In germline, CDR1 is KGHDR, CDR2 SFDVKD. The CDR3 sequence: CATSDPPASHEKLFF. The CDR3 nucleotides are TGTGCCACCAGTGATCCACCCGCGAGTCATGAAAAACTGTTTTTT.

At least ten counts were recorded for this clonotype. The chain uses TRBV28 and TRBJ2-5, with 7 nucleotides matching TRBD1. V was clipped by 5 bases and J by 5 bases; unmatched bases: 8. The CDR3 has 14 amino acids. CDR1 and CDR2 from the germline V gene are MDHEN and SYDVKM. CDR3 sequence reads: CASSPRQGPETQYF. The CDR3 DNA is TGTGCCAGCAGTCCCAGACAGGGCCCGGAGACCCAGTACTTC.

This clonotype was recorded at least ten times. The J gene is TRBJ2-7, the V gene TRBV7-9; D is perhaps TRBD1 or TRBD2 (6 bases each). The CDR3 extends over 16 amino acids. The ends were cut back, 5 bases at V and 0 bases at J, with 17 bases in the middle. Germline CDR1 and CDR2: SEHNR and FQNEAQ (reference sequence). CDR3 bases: TGTGCCAGCAGCACCACGGGGGCACCGACCTCCTACGAGCAGTACTTC. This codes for CASSTTGAPTSYEQYF.

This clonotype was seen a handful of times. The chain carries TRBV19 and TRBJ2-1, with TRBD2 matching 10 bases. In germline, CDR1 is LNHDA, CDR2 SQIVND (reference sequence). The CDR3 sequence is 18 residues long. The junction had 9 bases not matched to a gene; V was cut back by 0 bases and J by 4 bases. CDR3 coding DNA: TGTGCCAGTAGTATAGATGGAACTCTAGCGGGGGCTTACAATGAGCAGTTCTTC. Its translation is CASSIDGTLAGAYNEQFF.

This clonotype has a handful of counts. The CDR3 sequence: CASSYLSLRATDTQYF. In nucleotides, the CDR3 is TGTGCCAGCAGTTACTTATCCCTGAGGGCAACAGATACGCAGTATTTT. The V gene is TRBV6-6, the J gene TRBJ2-3, with a tentative D call TRBD2 (5 bases). Trimming cost V 1 base and J 3 bases, with 14 bases left between them. The CDR3 totals 16 residues. Germline lookup yields CDR1 MNHNY and CDR2 SVGAGI (reference sequence).

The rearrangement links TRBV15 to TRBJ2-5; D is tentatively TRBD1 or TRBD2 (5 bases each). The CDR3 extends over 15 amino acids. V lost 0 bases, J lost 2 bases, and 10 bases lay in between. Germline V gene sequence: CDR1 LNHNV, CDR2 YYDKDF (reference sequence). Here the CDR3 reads CATSREQRGQETQYF. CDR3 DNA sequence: TGTGCCACCAGCAGAGAACAGAGGGGACAAGAGACCCAGTACTTC. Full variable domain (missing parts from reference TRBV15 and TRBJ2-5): DAMVIQNPRYQVTQFGKPVTLSCSQTLNHNVMYWYQQKSSQAPKLLFHYYDKDFNNEADTPDNFQSRRPNTSFCFLDIRSPGLGDTAMYLCATSREQRGQETQYFGPGTRLLVL.

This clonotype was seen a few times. The CDR3 here is CASSLFAGGYTGELFF. CDR3 sequence (DNA): TGCGCCAGCAGCCTCTTTGCAGGGGGGTACACCGGGGAGCTGTTTTTT. The chain carries TRBV4-1 and TRBJ2-2; TRBD1 might be the D (7 bases). The V gene lost 4 bases and the J gene lost 3 bases, with 15 bases spanning the gap. This CDR3 is 16 amino acids long. Per germline, CDR1 MGHRA and CDR2 YSYEKL.

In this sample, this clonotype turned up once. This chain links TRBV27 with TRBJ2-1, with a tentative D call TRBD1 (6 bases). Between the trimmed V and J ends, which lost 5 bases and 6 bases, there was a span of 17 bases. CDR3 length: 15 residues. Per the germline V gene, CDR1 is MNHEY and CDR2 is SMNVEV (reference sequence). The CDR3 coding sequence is TGTGCCAGCAGTCTCAGTTGGGGGCCCTTCAATGAGCAGTTCTTC. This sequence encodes CASSLSWGPFNEQFF.

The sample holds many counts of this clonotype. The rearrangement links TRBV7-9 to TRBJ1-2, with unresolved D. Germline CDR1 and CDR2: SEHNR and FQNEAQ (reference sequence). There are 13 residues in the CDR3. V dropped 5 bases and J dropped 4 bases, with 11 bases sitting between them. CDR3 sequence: CASSLGTTYGYTF. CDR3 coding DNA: TGTGCCAGCAGCCTAGGAACGACCTATGGCTACACCTTC.

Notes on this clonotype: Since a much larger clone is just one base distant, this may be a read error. The CDR3 here is CASSAHEADTQCF. The DNA of the CDR3 is TGTGCCAGCAGTGCCCATGAGGCAGATACGCAGTGTTTT. The chain is built from TRBV6-2 or TRBV6-3 and TRBJ2-3; D call uncertain. The CDR3 has 13 amino acids. Germline-derived CDR1 and CDR2 are MNHEY and SVGEGT.

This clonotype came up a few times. For the CDR3, the DNA is TGCAGTGCTAGAGAGGCAGGGCTCCGAGAGACCCAGTACTTC. Translation gives CSAREAGLRETQYF. The chain has TRBV20-1 and TRBJ2-5; perhaps TRBD1 as D (5 bases). CDR3 length: 14 residues. The germline V gene has CDR1 DFQATT and CDR2 SNEGSKA (reference sequence). V was cut by 0 bases and J by 4 bases, with 12 bases left in between.

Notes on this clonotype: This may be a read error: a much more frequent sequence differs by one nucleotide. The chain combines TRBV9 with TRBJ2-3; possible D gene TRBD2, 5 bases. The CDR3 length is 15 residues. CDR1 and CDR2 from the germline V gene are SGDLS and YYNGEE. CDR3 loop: CASSVGTSSTDMQYF. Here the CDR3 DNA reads TGTGCCAGCAGCGTAGGGACTTCAAGCACAGATATGCAGTATTTT.

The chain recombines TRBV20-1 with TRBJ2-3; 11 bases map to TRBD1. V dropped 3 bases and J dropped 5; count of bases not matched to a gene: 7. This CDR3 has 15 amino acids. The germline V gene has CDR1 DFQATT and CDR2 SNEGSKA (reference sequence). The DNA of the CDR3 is TGCAGTGCTAGCTTCCGGACAGGGGGCGTAGATACGCAGTATTTT. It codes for CSASFRTGGVDTQYF.

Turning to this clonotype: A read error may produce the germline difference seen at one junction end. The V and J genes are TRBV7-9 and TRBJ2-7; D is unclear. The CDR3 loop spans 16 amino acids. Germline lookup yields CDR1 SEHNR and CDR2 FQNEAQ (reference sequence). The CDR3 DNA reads TGTGCCAGCAGCTTATCGGGCCAGAGAATAACCTACGAGCGGTACTTC. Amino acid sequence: CASSLSGQRITYERYF. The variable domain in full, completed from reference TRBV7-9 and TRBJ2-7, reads DTGVSQNPRHKITKRGQNVTFRCDPISEHNRLYWYRQTLGQGPEFLTYFQNEAQLEKSRLLSDRFSAERPKGSFSTLEIQRTEQGDSAMYLCASSLSGQRITYERYFGPGTRLTVT.

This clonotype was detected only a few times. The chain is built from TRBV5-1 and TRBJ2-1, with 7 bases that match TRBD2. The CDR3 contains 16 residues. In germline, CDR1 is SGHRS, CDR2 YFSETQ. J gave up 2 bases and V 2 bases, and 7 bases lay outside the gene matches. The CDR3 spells CASSFSSGVPYNEQFF. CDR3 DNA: TGCGCCAGCAGCTTCTCGAGCGGGGTACCCTACAATGAGCAGTTCTTC.

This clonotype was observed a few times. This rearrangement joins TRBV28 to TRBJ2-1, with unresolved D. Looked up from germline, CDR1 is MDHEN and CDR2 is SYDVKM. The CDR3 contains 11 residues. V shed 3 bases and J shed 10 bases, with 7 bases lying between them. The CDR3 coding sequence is TGTGCCAGCAGTTTCCGAGTAGAGCAGTTCTTC. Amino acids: CASSFRVEQFF.

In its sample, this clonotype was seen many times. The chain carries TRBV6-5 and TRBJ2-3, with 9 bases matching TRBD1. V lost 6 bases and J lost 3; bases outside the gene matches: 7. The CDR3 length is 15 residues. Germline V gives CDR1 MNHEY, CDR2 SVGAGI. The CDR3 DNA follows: TGTGCCAGCAGCCGAACAGGGGGCGAGACAGATACGCAGTATTTT. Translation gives CASSRTGGETDTQYF.

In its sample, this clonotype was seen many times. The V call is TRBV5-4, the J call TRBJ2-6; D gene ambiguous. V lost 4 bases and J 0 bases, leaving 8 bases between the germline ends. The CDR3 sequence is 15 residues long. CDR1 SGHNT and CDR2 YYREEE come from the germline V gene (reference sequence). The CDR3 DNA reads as TGTGCCAGCAGCCTCTGGGACTCTGGGGCCAACGTCCTGACTTTC. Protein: CASSLWDSGANVLTF.

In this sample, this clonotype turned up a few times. DNA of the CDR3: TGTGCCAGCAGTCGACCGCACCCGTCCGGGGAGCTGTTTTTT. It specifies CASSRPHPSGELFF. This chain connects TRBV12-3 or TRBV12-4 to TRBJ2-2; D ambiguous. V lost 5 bases and J lost 6, with 13 bases in between. The CDR3 loop spans 14 amino acids.

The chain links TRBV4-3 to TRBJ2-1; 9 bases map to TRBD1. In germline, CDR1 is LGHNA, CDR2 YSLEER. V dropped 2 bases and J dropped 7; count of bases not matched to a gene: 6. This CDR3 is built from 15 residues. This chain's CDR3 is CASSQRTGDVNEQFF. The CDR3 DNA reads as TGCGCCAGCAGCCAAAGGACAGGGGACGTAAATGAGCAGTTCTTC.